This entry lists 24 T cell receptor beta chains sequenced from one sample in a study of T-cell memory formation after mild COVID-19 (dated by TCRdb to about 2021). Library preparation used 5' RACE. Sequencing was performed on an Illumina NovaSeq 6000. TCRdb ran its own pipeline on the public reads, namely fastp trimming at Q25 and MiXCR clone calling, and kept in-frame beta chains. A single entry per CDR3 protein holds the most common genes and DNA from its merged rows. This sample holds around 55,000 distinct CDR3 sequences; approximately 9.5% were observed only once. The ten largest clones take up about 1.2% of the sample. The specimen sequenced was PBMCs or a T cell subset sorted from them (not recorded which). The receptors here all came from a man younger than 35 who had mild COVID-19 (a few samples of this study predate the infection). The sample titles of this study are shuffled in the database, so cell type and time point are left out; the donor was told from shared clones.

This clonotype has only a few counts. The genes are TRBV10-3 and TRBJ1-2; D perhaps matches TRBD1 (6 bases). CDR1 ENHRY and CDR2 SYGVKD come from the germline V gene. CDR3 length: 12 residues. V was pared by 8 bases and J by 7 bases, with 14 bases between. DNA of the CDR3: TGTGCCATCGGGACACATTCCGGTGGCTACACCTTC. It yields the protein CAIGTHSGGYTF.

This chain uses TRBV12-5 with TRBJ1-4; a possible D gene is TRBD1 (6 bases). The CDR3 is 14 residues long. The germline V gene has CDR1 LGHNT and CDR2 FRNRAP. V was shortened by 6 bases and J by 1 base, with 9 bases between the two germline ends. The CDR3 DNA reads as TGTGCTAGTGGCCGGGACAAAACTAATGAAAAACTGTTTTTT. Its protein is CASGRDKTNEKLFF.

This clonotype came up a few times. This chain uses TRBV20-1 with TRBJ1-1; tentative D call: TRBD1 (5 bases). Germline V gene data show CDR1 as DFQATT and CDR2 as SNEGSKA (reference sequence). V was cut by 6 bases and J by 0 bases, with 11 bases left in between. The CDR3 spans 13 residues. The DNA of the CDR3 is TGCAGTGCCGACAGATTCATGAACACTGAAGCTTTCTTT. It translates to CSADRFMNTEAFF.

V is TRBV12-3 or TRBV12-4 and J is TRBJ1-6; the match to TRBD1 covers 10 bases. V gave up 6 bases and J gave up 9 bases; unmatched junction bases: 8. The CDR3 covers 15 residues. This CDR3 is CASSRPGDRGSPLHF. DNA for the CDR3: TGTGCCAGCAGCCGACCCGGGGACAGGGGTTCACCCCTCCACTTT.

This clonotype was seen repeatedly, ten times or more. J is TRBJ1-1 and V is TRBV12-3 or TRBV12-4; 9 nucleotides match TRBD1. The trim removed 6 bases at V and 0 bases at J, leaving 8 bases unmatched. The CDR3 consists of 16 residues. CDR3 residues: CASSRNRGLMNTEAFF. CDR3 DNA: TGTGCCAGCAGCCGAAACAGGGGGCTCATGAACACTGAAGCTTTCTTT.

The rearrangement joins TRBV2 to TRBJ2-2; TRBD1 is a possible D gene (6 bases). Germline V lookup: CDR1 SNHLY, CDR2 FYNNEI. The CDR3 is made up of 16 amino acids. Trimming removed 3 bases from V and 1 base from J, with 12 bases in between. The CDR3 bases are TGTGCCAGCAGTGACGGGACACCGGGGAACACCGGGGAGCTGTTTTTT. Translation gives CASSDGTPGNTGELFF.

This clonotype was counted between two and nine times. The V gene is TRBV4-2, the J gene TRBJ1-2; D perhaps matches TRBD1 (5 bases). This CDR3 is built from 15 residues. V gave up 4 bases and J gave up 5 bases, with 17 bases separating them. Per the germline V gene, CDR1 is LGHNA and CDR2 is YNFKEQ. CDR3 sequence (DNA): TGTGCCAGCAGCCCGACCGGGACTCCAGGTTATGGCTACACCTTC. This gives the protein CASSPTGTPGYGYTF.

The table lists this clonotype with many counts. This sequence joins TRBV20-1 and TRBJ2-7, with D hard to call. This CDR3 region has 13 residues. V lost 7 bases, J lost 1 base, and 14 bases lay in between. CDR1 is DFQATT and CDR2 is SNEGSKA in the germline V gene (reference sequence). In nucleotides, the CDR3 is TGCAGTGGCAAGTACCCTTTTTCCTACGAGCAGTACTTC. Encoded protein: CSGKYPFSYEQYF.

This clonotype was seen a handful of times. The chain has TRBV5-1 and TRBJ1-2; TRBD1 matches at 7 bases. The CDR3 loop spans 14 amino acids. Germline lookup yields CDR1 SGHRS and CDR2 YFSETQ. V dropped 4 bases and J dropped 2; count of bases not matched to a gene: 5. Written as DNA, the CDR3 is TGCGCCAGCAGCGTGACAGGGTCGAACTATGGCTACACCTTC. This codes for CASSVTGSNYGYTF.

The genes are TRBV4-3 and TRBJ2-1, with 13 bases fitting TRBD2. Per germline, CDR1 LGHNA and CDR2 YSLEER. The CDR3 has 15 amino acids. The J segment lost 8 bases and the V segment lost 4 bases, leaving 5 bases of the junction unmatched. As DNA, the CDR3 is TGCGCCAGCAGCCCCCGACTAGCGGGGGGTGATGAGCAGTTCTTC. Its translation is CASSPRLAGGDEQFF.

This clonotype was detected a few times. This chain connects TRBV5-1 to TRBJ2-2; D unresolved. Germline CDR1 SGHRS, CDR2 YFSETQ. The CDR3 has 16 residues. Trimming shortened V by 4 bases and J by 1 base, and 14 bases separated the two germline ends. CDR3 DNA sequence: TGCGCCAGCAGCAGGCAGGCCCTAATGAACACCGGGGAGCTGTTTTTT. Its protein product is CASSRQALMNTGELFF.

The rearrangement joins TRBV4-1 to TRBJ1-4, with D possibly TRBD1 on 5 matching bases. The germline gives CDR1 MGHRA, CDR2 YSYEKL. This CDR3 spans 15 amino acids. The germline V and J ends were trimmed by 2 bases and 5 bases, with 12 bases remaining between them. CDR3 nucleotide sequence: TGCGCCAGCAGCCAAATTCCCGGGGGGAATGAAAAACTGTTTTTT. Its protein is CASSQIPGGNEKLFF.

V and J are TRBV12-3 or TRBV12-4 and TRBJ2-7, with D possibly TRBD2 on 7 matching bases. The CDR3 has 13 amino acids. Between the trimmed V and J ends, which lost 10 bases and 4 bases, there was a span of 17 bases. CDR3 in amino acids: CATGRGAMYEQYF. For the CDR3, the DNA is TGTGCCACCGGCCGGGGGGCAATGTACGAGCAGTACTTC.

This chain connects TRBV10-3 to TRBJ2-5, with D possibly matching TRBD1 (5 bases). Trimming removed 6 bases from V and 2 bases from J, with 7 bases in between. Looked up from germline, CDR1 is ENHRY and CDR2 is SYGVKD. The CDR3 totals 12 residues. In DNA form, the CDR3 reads TGTGCCATCAGGGACAAACAAGAGACCCAGTACTTC. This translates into CAIRDKQETQYF.

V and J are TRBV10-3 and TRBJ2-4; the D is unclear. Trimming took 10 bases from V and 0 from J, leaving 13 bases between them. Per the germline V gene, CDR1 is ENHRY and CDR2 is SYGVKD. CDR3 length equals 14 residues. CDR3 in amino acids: CATRDWEAKNIQYF. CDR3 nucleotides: TGTGCCACTAGAGACTGGGAAGCCAAAAACATTCAGTACTTC.

The CDR3 bases are TGTGCCAGCAGTCCGGGGGACAGTCGCTCTGGGGCCAACGTCCTGACTTTC. Encoded protein: CASSPGDSRSGANVLTF. This chain connects TRBV9 to TRBJ2-6; possible D gene TRBD1, 7 bases. Trimming took off 5 bases at V and 0 bases at J, with 15 bases between the two ends. Germline V CDR1 and CDR2: SGDLS, YYNGEE. The CDR3 sequence is 17 residues long.

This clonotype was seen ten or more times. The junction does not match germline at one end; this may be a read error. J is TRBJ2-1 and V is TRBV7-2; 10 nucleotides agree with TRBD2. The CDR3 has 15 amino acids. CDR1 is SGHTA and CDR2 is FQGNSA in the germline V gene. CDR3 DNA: TGTGCCAGCAGCGCTAGCATAGCGGGGGGCCGGGGCAAGGTCTTC. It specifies CASSASIAGGRGKVF.

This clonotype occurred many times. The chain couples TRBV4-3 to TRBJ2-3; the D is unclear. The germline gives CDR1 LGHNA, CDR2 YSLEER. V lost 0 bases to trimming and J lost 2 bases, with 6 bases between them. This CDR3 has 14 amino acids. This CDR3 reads CASSQDRNTDTQYF. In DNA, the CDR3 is TGCGCCAGCAGCCAAGATCGGAACACAGATACGCAGTATTTT.

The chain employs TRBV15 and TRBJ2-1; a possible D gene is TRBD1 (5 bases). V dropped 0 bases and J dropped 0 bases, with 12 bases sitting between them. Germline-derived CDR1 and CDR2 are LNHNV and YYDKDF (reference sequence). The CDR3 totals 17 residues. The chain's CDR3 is CATSRDDSSNSYNEQFF. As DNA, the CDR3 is TGTGCCACCAGCAGAGACGACAGTTCGAACTCCTACAATGAGCAGTTCTTC.

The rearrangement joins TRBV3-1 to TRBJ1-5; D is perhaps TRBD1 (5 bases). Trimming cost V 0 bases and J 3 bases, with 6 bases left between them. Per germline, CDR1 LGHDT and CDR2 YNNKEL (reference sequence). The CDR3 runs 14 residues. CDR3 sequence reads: CASSQEGVNQPQHF. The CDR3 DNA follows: TGTGCCAGCAGCCAAGAGGGGGTCAATCAGCCCCAGCATTTT.

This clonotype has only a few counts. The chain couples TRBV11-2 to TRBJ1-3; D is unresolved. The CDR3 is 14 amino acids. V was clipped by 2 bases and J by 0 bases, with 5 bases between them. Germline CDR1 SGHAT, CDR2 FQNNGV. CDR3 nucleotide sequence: TGTGCCAGCAGCTTACTTCGCTCTGGAAACACCATATATTTT. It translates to CASSLLRSGNTIYF.

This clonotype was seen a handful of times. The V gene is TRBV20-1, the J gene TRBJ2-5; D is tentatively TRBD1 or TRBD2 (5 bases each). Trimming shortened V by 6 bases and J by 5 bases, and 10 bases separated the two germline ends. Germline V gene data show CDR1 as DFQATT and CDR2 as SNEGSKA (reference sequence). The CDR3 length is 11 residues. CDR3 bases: TGCAGTGCGGGGGTGAGGGAGACCCAGTACTTC. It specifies CSAGVRETQYF.

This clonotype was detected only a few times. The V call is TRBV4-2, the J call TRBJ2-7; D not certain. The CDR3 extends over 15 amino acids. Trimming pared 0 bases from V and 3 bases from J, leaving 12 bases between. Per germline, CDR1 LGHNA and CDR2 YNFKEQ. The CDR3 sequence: CASSQDSLLDYEQYF. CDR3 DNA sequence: TGTGCCAGCAGCCAAGATAGCCTCCTAGACTACGAGCAGTACTTC.

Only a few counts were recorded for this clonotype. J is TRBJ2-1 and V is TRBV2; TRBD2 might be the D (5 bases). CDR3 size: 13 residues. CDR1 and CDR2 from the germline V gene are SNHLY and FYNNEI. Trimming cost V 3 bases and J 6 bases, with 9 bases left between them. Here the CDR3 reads CASSDFGSNEQFF. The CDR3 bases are TGTGCCAGCAGTGATTTTGGGAGCAATGAGCAGTTCTTC. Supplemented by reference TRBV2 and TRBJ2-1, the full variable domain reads EPEVTQTPSHQVTQMGQEVILRCVPISNHLYFYWYRQILGQKVEFLVSFYNNEISEKSEIFDDQFSVERPDGSNFTLKIRSTKLEDSAMYFCASSDFGSNEQFFGPGTRLTVL.